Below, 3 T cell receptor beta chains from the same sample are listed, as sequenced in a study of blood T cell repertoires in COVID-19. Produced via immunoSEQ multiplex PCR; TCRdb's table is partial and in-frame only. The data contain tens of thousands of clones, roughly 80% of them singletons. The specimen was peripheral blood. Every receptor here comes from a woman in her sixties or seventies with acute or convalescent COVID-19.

CDR3 nucleotides: TGTGCCAGCAGCCCCCTGGGCAGGGTTAACTACAATGAGCAGTTCTTC. Amino acid sequence: CASSPLGRVNYNEQFF. The V call is TRBV7-6, the J call TRBJ2-1; tentatively, D is TRBD1 (5 bases). Trimming left V 5 bases short and J 3 bases short, with 17 bases between. CDR3 size: 16 residues. The germline gives CDR1 SGHVS, CDR2 FNYEAQ.

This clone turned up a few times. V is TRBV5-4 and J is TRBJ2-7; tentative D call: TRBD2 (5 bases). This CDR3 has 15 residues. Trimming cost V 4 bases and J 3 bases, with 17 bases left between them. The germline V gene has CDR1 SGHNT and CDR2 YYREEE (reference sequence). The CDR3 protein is CASSQPYTGGYEQYF. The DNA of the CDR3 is TGTGCCAGCAGCCAACCATACACCGGAGGCTACGAGCAGTACTTC.

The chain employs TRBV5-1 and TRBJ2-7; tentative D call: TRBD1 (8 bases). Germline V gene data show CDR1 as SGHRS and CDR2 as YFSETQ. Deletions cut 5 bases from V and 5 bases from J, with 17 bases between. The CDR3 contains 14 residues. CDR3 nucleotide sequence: TGCGCCAGCAGGGGGGGGGACAGGAGGGACGAGCAGTACTTC. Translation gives CASRGGDRRDEQYF.